This T cell receptor (beta chain) was sequenced for a study of blood T cell repertoires in COVID-19 (dated by TCRdb to the early 2020s). Regarding the research as a whole: Samples covering the acute and convalescent phases of COVID-19 were provided by collaborators in the United States, Italy and Spain. The repertoires were made available in a free public database intended to serve as a resource for research on the immune response to SARS-CoV-2. The dataset comprised deeply sampled blood TCRbeta repertoires from subjects exposed to, actively infected with, or recovered from COVID-19. Samples came from the ongoing ImmuneRACE study (first 160 participants) plus 1,254 subjects from 6 global collaborators. Where available, HLA class I and class II types were obtained from metadata supplied by the sample provider rather than from assay-based typing. The sample metadata nearly always contained a de-identified subject ID, COVID-19 status, age in years and sex. The material from the prospective study consisted of cDNA or gDNA derived from T cells, B-cell-depleted T cells, or PBMCs.

Collaborating institutions collected whole blood in K2EDTA tubes following their own protocols. For TCRbeta analysis, collaborators shipped samples as frozen whole blood, isolated PBMCs, or DNA extracted from either of those sample types. TCRbeta CDR3 regions were amplified from genomic DNA by means of the immunoSEQ Assay, a bias-controlled multiplex PCR. In the original analysis: The number of nucleated cells in each sample was estimated by amplification of reference gene primers within the assay. Sequence reads were collapsed and filtered to measure the absolute abundance of every unique TCRbeta CDR3 rearrangement. For each sample, productive Simpson clonality was calculated by taking the square root of Simpson's diversity index across productive rearrangements. In TCRdb, the immuneACCESS table is reduced to in-frame sequences with V and J assigned. These tables do not hold every clone; where another copy was compared, an unresolved V gene accounts for under half, and the others remain unexplained. V and J calls and clone size follow that table, whereas D and trimming were derived from the DNA. Within this sample are about 250,000 clones, with about 80% of them counted one time only. About 4.4% of the sample comes from the top ten.

On the study overall, not on this receptor specifically: How much clinical and demographic metadata was included differed by source and by participant, and the metadata was provided uncurated.

Comment on this clone: This receptor's antigen is unknown. Base qualities are not provided; no much larger clone lies one nucleotide away.

The CDR3 holds 16 amino acids from the cysteine to the phenylalanine. The entry retains the CDR3 DNA only, 48 bases that are in frame from base 1. Relative to germline, V is 0 bases shorter and J is 0 bases shorter, with 11 bases between their ends. The germline V gene sets CDR1 to SGHRS and CDR2 to YFSETQ. Sample: peripheral blood. The rearrangement joined TRBV5-1 to TRBJ2-3, with the D segment identity uncertain. This TCR came from a man in his forties or fifties with active or convalescent COVID-19. The CDR3 has the sequence CASSLAGFSSTDTQYF. The DNA sequence is given as TGCGCCAGCAGCTTGGCCGGGTTTTCTAGCACAGATACGCAGTATTTT.